These 11 T cell receptor beta chains originate from one sample sequenced in a study of blood T cells in healthy people across ages. Through a sample-barcoded 5' primer and a J-beta primer mix, a second PCR was run for roughly 6 to 12 cycles. TCRdb processed the 5' RACE reads anew with MiXCR; each CDR3 protein has one entry. The repertoire holds roughly 1 million distinct CDR3 sequences, about 23% seen once, with about 0.8% in the top ten. These records were also assigned to another study, of T cells of mothers and their children.

The source material was blood. The receptors here all came from a girl aged 2-9 years in good health.

The chain carries TRBV6-1 and TRBJ2-1, with 7 bases lining up with TRBD2. CDR3 size: 15 residues. V lost 6 bases and J lost 8; bases outside the gene matches: 13. Germline V gives CDR1 MNHNS, CDR2 SASEGT. The CDR3 is CASRDASIGRDEQFF. In DNA, the CDR3 is TGTGCCAGCAGAGACGCTAGCATAGGGAGGGATGAGCAGTTCTTC.

This clonotype was counted a few times. The rearrangement joins TRBV11-2 to TRBJ2-3; 7 bases fit TRBD2. The length of the CDR3 is 16 residues. CDR1 and CDR2 (germline): SGHAT, FQNNGV. V was pared by 5 bases and J by 2 bases, with 10 bases of the junction left unmatched. The CDR3 DNA sequence: TGTGCCAGCAGCGTCAGACTAGCCGTTAACACAGATACGCAGTATTTT. Protein: CASSVRLAVNTDTQYF.

The chain uses TRBV14 and TRBJ1-1; possibly TRBD1 for D (6 bases). V lost 3 bases, J lost 0 bases, and 20 bases lay in between. The CDR3 is 18 amino acids. The germline CDR1 and CDR2 sequences are SGHDN and FVKESK. The CDR3: CASSQGRGGRILNTEAFF. CDR3 nucleotides: TGTGCCAGCAGCCAGGGGAGGGGGGGGAGAATTCTGAACACTGAAGCTTTCTTT. The full variable domain, rest sourced from reference TRBV14 and TRBJ1-1, is EAGVTQFPSHSVIEKGQTVTLRCDPISGHDNLYWYRRVMGKEIKFLLHFVKESKQDESGMPNNRFLAERTGGTYSTLKVQPAELEDSGVYFCASSQGRGGRILNTEAFFGQGTRLTVV.

V and J are TRBV28 and TRBJ1-5, with D unresolved. The length of the CDR3 is 13 residues. The ends were cut back, 5 bases at V and 3 bases at J, with 8 bases in the middle. CDR1 and CDR2 (germline): MDHEN, SYDVKM. The CDR3 DNA sequence: TGTGCCAGCAGTGAGGCCGACAATCAGCCCCAGCATTTT. Protein sequence: CASSEADNQPQHF.

This clonotype was seen repeatedly, ten times or more. The CDR3 region has the DNA TGCGCCAGCAGCATCGGACAGGGAGGCTACGAGCAGTACTTC. Protein product: CASSIGQGGYEQYF. The chain links TRBV5-1 to TRBJ2-5, with 8 bases aligning to TRBD1. The DNA end favors TRBJ2-7, so the J call may be wrong. CDR1 is SGHRS, CDR2 YFSETQ, per germline. CDR3 size: 14 residues.

The chain combines TRBV10-1 with TRBJ1-2; TRBD1 matches 10 bases. CDR1 is WNHNN and CDR2 is SYGVQD in the germline V gene (reference sequence). Trimming at V came to 5 bases and at J to 6 bases, leaving 9 bases not matched to a gene. This CDR3 contains 15 residues. The CDR3 DNA reads as TGCGCCAGCAGTAGACGAATCGACAGGGGGCATGGCTACACCTTC. Encoded protein: CASSRRIDRGHGYTF.

The chain couples TRBV9 to TRBJ2-3; 7 positions match TRBD2. The CDR3 has 13 residues. CDR1 and CDR2 (germline): SGDLS, YYNGEE. V trimming: 7 bases; J trimming: 6 bases; junction bases outside the gene matches: 8. Here the CDR3 reads CASGARGEDTQYF. The CDR3 nucleotides are TGTGCCAGCGGCGCACGGGGGGAGGATACGCAGTATTTT.

In its sample, this clonotype was seen a few times. This rearrangement joins TRBV5-6 to TRBJ2-5; TRBD2 aligns across 10 bases. The J call is doubtful: the DNA matches TRBJ2-7 better. Germline V gene data show CDR1 as SGHDT and CDR2 as YYEEEE. This CDR3 is built from 17 residues. In DNA, the CDR3 is TGTGCCAGCAGCTTGGCGGGACTAGCGACCGGGACCTACGAGCAGTACTTC. Residues: CASSLAGLATGTYEQYF.

The CDR3 DNA follows: TGTGCCAGCAGACCACCCACAGGGATTGGCAAAAACATTCAGTACTTC. Translated: CASRPPTGIGKNIQYF. V and J are TRBV6-1 and TRBJ2-4; tentative D call: TRBD1 (6 bases). V was clipped by 6 bases and J by 3 bases, with 18 bases between them. The CDR3 has 16 residues. In germline, CDR1 is MNHNS, CDR2 SASEGT.

The J gene is TRBJ2-1, the V gene TRBV28; 14 bases align to TRBD2. Germline V gene data show CDR1 as MDHEN and CDR2 as SYDVKM. The CDR3 consists of 19 residues. J gave up 8 bases and V 8 bases, and 20 bases lay outside the gene matches. Here the CDR3 reads CASGWTGLAGVGAIDEQFF. The CDR3 coding sequence is TGTGCCAGCGGGTGGACGGGACTAGCGGGAGTTGGGGCAATCGATGAGCAGTTCTTC.

This clonotype was found a few times. The V gene is TRBV6-6, the J gene TRBJ1-2, with D maybe TRBD1 (5 bases). Germline V CDR1 and CDR2: MNHNY, SVGAGI (reference sequence). The CDR3 has 14 residues. The ends were cut back, 0 bases at V and 7 bases at J, with 12 bases in the middle. Written as DNA, the CDR3 is TGTGCCAGCAGTTACTCCCCCCGGGGCTCTGGCTACACCTTC. Its translation: CASSYSPRGSGYTF.